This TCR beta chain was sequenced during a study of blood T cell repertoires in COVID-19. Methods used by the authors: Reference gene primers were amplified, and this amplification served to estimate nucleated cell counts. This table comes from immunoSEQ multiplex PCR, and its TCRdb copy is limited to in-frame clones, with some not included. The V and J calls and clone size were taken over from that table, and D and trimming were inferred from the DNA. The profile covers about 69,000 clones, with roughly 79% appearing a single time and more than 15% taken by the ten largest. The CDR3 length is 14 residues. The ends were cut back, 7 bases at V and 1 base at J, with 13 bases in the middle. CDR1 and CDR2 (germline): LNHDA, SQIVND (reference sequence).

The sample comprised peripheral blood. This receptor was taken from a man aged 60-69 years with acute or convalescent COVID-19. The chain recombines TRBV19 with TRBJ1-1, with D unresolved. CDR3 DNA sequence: TGTGCCAGTACCGAGGCAATGAGGAACACTGAAGCTTTCTTT. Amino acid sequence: CASTEAMRNTEAFF.